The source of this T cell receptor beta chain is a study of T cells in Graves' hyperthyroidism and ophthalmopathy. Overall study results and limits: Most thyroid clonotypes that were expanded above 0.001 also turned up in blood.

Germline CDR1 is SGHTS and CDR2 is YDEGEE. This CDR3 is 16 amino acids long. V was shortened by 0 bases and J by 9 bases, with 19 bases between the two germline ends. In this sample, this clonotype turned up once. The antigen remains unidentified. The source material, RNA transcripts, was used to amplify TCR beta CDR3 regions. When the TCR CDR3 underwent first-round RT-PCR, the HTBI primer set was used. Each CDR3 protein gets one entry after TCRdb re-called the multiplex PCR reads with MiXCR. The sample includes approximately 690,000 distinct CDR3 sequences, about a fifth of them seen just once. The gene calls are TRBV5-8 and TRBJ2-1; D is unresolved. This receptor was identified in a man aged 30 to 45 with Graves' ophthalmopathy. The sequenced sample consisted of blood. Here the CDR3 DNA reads TGTGCCAGCAGCTTGGCCCCCCGGGCAGGTCATGGTGAGCAGTTCTTC. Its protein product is CASSLAPRAGHGEQFF.